A single sample is the source of the 20 T cell receptor beta chains below, sequenced in a study of PD-1 blockade in classical Hodgkin lymphoma. Brentuximab vedotin exposure varied among the patients, all of whom had relapsed after autologous stem cell transplantation. Assay used: immunoSEQ multiplex PCR; TCRdb lists only in-frame clones, some missing. The sample shows roughly 140,000 clones, approximately 81% of them seen only once. Sequencing used peripheral blood mononuclear cells (PBMCs), obtained before the second cycle of nivolumab. The receptors shown here come from a human donor with classical Hodgkin lymphoma.

The CDR3 loop reads CASSLQGNTEAFF. CDR3 DNA: TGTGCCAGCAGTTTACAGGGTAACACTGAAGCTTTCTTT. The chain carries TRBV28 and TRBJ1-1; D may be TRBD1 (5 bases). The V end was cut by 2 bases, the J end by 2 bases, with 6 bases between. The CDR3 runs 13 residues. CDR1 is MDHEN and CDR2 is SYDVKM in the germline V gene.

The chain uses TRBV27 and TRBJ1-1, with 7 bases matching TRBD1. The J segment lost 1 base and the V segment lost 5 bases, leaving 7 bases of the junction unmatched. Germline-derived CDR1 and CDR2 are MNHEY and SMNVEV (reference sequence). This CDR3 is 15 amino acids long. CDR3: CASSQTRQGNTEAFF. The CDR3 DNA is TGTGCCAGCAGTCAAACGAGACAGGGGAACACTGAAGCTTTCTTT.

The chain has TRBV6-4 and TRBJ2-1, with D unresolved. CDR3 length: 13 residues. The V gene lost 0 bases and the J gene lost 7 bases, with 7 bases spanning the gap. Germline CDR1 and CDR2: MRHNA and SNTAGT. This CDR3 is CASSDSGKNEQFF. CDR3 sequence (DNA): TGTGCCAGCAGTGACTCAGGAAAGAATGAGCAGTTCTTC.

V gene TRBV29-1 combines with J gene TRBJ1-5, with D perhaps TRBD1 (5 bases). Germline V CDR1 and CDR2: SQVTM, ANQGSEA. V lost 7 bases and J lost 0, with 10 bases in between. This CDR3 has 13 amino acids. The CDR3 nucleotides read TGCAGCGCCTTGACAGTTAGCAATCAGCCCCAGCATTTT. Translation gives CSALTVSNQPQHF.

This clone was recorded at least ten times. This chain connects TRBV11-1 to TRBJ2-2, with 7 positions matching TRBD1. With V trimmed by 5 bases and J by 6 bases, 3 bases remained unmatched. Germline V lookup: CDR1 SGHAT, CDR2 FQDESV (reference sequence). CDR3 length: 13 residues. The CDR3 DNA is TGTGCCAGCAGCCTCGACAGGGCCGGGGAGCTGTTTTTT. This codes for CASSLDRAGELFF.

This clone was seen at least ten times. The chain links TRBV30 to TRBJ1-2; TRBD1 matches at 7 bases. The J segment lost 8 bases and the V segment lost 2 bases, leaving 8 bases of the junction unmatched. Germline values: CDR1 GTSNPN, CDR2 SVGIG (reference sequence). This CDR3 spans 13 amino acids. CDR3 in amino acids: CAWSSDRASGYTF. CDR3 DNA: TGTGCCTGGAGTTCCGACAGGGCGAGCGGCTACACCTTC.

This clone was found a few times. The chain links TRBV9 to TRBJ2-2; TRBD2 might be the D (6 bases). The CDR3 length is 16 residues. The V end lost 0 bases, the J end lost 4 bases, and 13 bases lay between the germline ends. Germline CDR1 SGDLS, CDR2 YYNGEE. Here the CDR3 DNA reads TGTGCCAGCAGCGTAGATGGCGGGACTCTCACCGGGGAGCTGTTTTTT. Translating gives CASSVDGGTLTGELFF.

The DNA for the CDR3 is TGTGCCAGCTCACCAAGCGAGACAGGGGGCCGAGATACGCAGTATTTT. It is translated as CASSPSETGGRDTQYF. V gene TRBV18 combines with J gene TRBJ2-3; 10 bases fit TRBD1. CDR1 is KGHSH, CDR2 LQKENI, per germline. V dropped 2 bases and J dropped 5; count of bases not matched to a gene: 7. The CDR3 has 16 residues. The entire variable domain, with the rest obtained from reference TRBV18 and TRBJ2-3, is as follows: NAGVMQNPRHLVRRRGQEARLRCSPMKGHSHVYWYRQLPEEGLKFMVYLQKENIIDESGMPKERFSAEFPKEGPSILRIQQVVRGDSAAYFCASSPSETGGRDTQYFGPGTRLTVL.

The J gene is TRBJ1-2, the V gene TRBV18, with 7 bases lining up with TRBD1. This CDR3 is 15 amino acids long. Per germline, CDR1 KGHSH and CDR2 LQKENI. Trimming removed 2 bases from V and 0 bases from J; junction bases left unmatched: 3. CDR3 nucleotide sequence: TGTGCCAGCTCACCAGGACAGGAGGCTAACTATGGCTACACCTTC. It is translated as CASSPGQEANYGYTF.

V and J are TRBV19 and TRBJ1-3, with no clear D. There are 14 residues in the CDR3. Between the trimmed V and J ends, which lost 4 bases and 0 bases, there was a span of 7 bases. CDR1 and CDR2 (germline): LNHDA, SQIVND (reference sequence). In DNA, the CDR3 is TGTGCCAGTAGTAGCCATTTCTCTGGAAACACCATATATTTT. This encodes CASSSHFSGNTIYF.

This clone was seen only a few times. The gene calls are TRBV19 and TRBJ1-1, with D perhaps matching TRBD1 (5 bases). V was pared by 2 bases and J by 0 bases, with 19 bases between. Germline V CDR1 and CDR2: LNHDA, SQIVND (reference sequence). This CDR3 spans 18 amino acids. Here the CDR3 reads CASSISGGRFSMNTEAFF. The CDR3 DNA reads as TGTGCCAGTAGTATAAGCGGGGGACGGTTCTCCATGAACACTGAAGCTTTCTTT.

The chain has TRBV5-1 and TRBJ2-3; 8 nucleotides line up with TRBD1. CDR1 is SGHRS and CDR2 is YFSETQ in the germline V gene. CDR3 length: 14 amino acids. V shed 3 bases, J shed 3 bases, and the junction held 3 bases outside the gene matches. The CDR3 DNA reads TGCGCCAGCAGCTCTACAGGGGGAACAGATACGCAGTATTTT. Translated, it gives CASSSTGGTDTQYF.

The V call is TRBV18, the J call TRBJ2-5; 8 bases map to TRBD2. The CDR3 sequence is 16 residues long. Germline loops: CDR1 KGHSH, CDR2 LQKENI. J lost 5 bases, V lost 0 bases, and 8 bases had no gene match. CDR3 nucleotides: TGTGCCAGCTCACCACCGGGACTAGTTAGCGCGGAGACCCAGTACTTC. Protein: CASSPPGLVSAETQYF.

V is TRBV4-3 and J is TRBJ2-7; TRBD2 agrees at 9 bases. CDR1 LGHNA and CDR2 YSLEER come from the germline V gene. This CDR3 region has 19 residues. Trimming at V came to 1 base and at J to 3 bases, leaving 16 bases not matched to a gene. The CDR3: CASSQAPYRATSGHYEQYF. Here the CDR3 DNA reads TGCGCCAGCAGCCAAGCTCCGTATCGCGCGACTAGCGGACACTACGAGCAGTACTTC.

This chain links TRBV7-2 with TRBJ2-1, with D hard to call. The V gene's germline CDR1 is SGHTA and CDR2 FQGNSA. The ends were cut back, 1 base at V and 8 bases at J, with 6 bases in the middle. CDR3 length equals 12 residues. The CDR3 reads CASSLVLDEQFF. For the CDR3, the DNA is TGTGCCAGCAGCTTAGTTTTGGATGAGCAGTTCTTC.

The chain couples TRBV5-4 to TRBJ2-1, with D unclear. Trimming removed 1 base from V and 12 bases from J, with 14 bases in between. This CDR3 is 13 amino acids long. The germline gives CDR1 SGHNT, CDR2 YYREEE (reference sequence). In DNA, the CDR3 is TGTGCCAGCAGCTTGACCAGTACGGGCTCGCAGTTCTTC. This translates into CASSLTSTGSQFF.

This sequence joins TRBV18 and TRBJ2-7; D tentatively fits TRBD1 or TRBD2 (5 bases each). Trimming removed 2 bases at V and 1 base at J, with 9 bases between. Germline-derived CDR1 and CDR2 are KGHSH and LQKENI. This CDR3 has 14 amino acids. The CDR3 DNA follows: TGTGCCAGCTCACCAGGGGGACCATCCTACGAGCAGTACTTC. Residues: CASSPGGPSYEQYF.

The chain recombines TRBV6-5 with TRBJ2-7; tentative D call: TRBD2 (6 bases). The CDR3 contains 15 residues. Germline V gene data show CDR1 as MNHEY and CDR2 as SVGAGI. V lost 6 bases and J 3 bases, leaving 18 bases between the germline ends. For the CDR3, the DNA is TGTGCCAGCAGACCCTCGGGTAGCGGTGGCTACGAGCAGTACTTC. Translating gives CASRPSGSGGYEQYF.

The chain uses TRBV9 and TRBJ2-3, with TRBD1 matching over 7 bases. CDR1 is SGDLS and CDR2 is YYNGEE in the germline V gene. The CDR3 consists of 14 residues. Trimming took 4 bases from V and 4 from J; bases not matched to a gene: 6. The CDR3 sequence: CASSPDRAADTQYF. DNA of the CDR3: TGTGCCAGCAGCCCCGACAGGGCGGCAGATACGCAGTATTTT.

V is TRBV13 and J is TRBJ1-1; 9 bases fit TRBD1. Germline V CDR1 and CDR2: PRHDT, FYEKMQ (reference sequence). V shed 4 bases and J 1 base; nucleotides not matched to a gene: 4. The CDR3 is made up of 15 amino acids. The CDR3 sequence: CASSSRQGGNTEAFF. In DNA, the CDR3 is TGTGCCAGCAGCTCCCGACAGGGGGGGAACACTGAAGCTTTCTTT.